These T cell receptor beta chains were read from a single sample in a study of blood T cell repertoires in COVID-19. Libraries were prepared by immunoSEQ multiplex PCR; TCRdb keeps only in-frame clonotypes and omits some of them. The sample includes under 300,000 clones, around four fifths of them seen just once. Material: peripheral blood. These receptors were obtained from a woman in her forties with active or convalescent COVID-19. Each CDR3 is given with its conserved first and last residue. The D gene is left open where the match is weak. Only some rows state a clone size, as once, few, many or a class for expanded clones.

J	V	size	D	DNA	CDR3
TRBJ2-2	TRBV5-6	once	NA	TGTGCCAGCAGCTTGGGTCAGAAGAACACCGGGGAGCTGTTTTTT	CASSLGQKNTGELFF
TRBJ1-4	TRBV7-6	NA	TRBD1	TGTGCCAGCAGCTCGGACAGGGCTGAAAAACTGTTTTTT	CASSSDRAEKLFF
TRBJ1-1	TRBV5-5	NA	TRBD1	TGTGCCAGCAGCTTGTACAGAGGGACAGGGGGCTCAAGCACTGAAGCTTTCTTT	CASSLYRGTGGSSTEAFF
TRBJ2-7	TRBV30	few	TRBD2	TGTGCCTGGAGTACGGGGGGGCGGAGCGAGCAGTACTTC	CAWSTGGRSEQYF
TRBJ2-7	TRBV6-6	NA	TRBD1	TGTGCCAGCAGTTACTCGGACAGGGGGAGCTCCTACGAGCAGTACTTC	CASSYSDRGSSYEQYF
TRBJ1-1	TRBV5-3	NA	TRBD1	TGTGCCAGAAGCTATTTGAAGGACAGGGTGTTCACTGAAGCTTTCTTT	CARSYLKDRVFTEAFF
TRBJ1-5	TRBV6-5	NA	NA	TGTGCCAGCAGTCCAGGGGCAGGGGGCAATCAGCCCCAGCATTTT	CASSPGAGGNQPQHF
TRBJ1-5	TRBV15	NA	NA	TGTGCCACCAGCTCCAGGGTCCCCAATCAGCCCCAGCATTTT	CATSSRVPNQPQHF
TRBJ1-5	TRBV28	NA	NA	TGTGCCAGCAGTTTAGGGGGGAGGGCGAATCAGCCCCAGCATTTT	CASSLGGRANQPQHF
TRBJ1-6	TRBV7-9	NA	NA	TGTGCCAGCAGCTCACAGGGTAGTTCACCCCTCCACTTT	CASSSQGSSPLHF
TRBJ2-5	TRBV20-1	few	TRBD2	TGCAGTGCTAGTCCCCTCATAGCGGGGAAAGGGGAGACCCAGTACTTC	CSASPLIAGKGETQYF
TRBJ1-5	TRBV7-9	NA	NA	TGTGCCAGCAGCTGGGCGACAGAGAGTAGCAATCAGCCCCAGCATTTT	CASSWATESSNQPQHF
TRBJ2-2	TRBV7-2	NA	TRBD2	TGTGCCAGCAGCTCTCCTAGCGGGGGGGCGAACACCGGGGAGCTGTTTTTT	CASSSPSGGANTGELFF
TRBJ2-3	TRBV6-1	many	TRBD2	TGTGCCAGCAGTGAGGCCTCTAGCGGGGGCGATACGCAGTATTTT	CASSEASSGGDTQYF
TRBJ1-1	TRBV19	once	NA	TGTGCCAGTAGTATCAAGGGGCTGTTCGACACTGAAGCTTTCTTT	CASSIKGLFDTEAFF
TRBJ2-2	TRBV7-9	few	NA	TGTGCCAGCAGCTTCGCTGGGGGGTGGACCGGGGAGCTGTTTTTT	CASSFAGGWTGELFF
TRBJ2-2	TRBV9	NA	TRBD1	TGTGCCAGCAGCGTGCTCGAGGGGGCGGCGGAGCTGTTTTTT	CASSVLEGAAELFF
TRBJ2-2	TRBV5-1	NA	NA	TGCGCCAGCACCGGGGGGCCGAACACCGGGGAGCTGTTTTTT	CASTGGPNTGELFF
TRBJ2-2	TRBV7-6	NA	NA	TGTGCCAGCAGCGAGGGACTTATTTCGAACACCGGGGAGCTGTTTTTT	CASSEGLISNTGELFF
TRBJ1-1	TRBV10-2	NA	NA	TGCGCCAGCCCCCAAACCGGTATTGAAGCTTTCTTT	CASPQTGIEAFF
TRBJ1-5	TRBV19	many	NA	TGTGCCAGTAGCGCGGGGACGGCGCCCCAGCATTTT	CASSAGTAPQHF
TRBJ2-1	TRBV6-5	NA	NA	TGTGCCAGCAATCGGGGACTGGACAATGAGCAGTTCTTC	CASNRGLDNEQFF
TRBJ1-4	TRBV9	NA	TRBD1	TGTGCCAGCAGCGTAGGGACAGGGGGAGGGGAAAAACTGTTTTTT	CASSVGTGGGEKLFF
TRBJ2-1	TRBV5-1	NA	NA	TGCGCCAGCAGCGCGACAGGTGAGCTCTGGAATGAGCAGTTCTTC	CASSATGELWNEQFF
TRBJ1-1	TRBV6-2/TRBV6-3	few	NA	TGTGCCAGCAGTGGCGGGGGGCAAGGCACTGAAGCTTTCTTT	CASSGGGQGTEAFF
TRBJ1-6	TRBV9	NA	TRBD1	TGTGCCAGCAGCGCTACAGGGGGAACCTATAATTCACCCCTCCACTTT	CASSATGGTYNSPLHF